Presented here are 26 T cell receptor beta chains from one specimen sequenced in a study of immune reconstitution after stem cell transplant in scleroderma. TCRdb used MiXCR to reprocess the RT-PCR reads, holding one entry per CDR3 protein. The table includes about 1,500 distinct CDR3 sequences, roughly 13% detected once. The biological material was taken before or after autologous hematopoietic stem cell transplantation (not recorded which). These receptors originate from a female donor with systemic sclerosis.

This clonotype is termed medium-sized. This chain uses TRBV5-6 with TRBJ2-7, with D perhaps matching TRBD2 (5 bases). V lost 6 bases and J lost 2, with 18 bases in between. The CDR3 has 15 residues. The V gene's germline CDR1 is SGHDT and CDR2 YYEEEE. CDR3: CASIRRTLPTYEQYF. The CDR3 DNA reads TGTGCCAGCATAAGACGGACTCTACCGACCTACGAGCAGTACTTC.

This clonotype is medium-sized (0.01 to 0.1%) in the sample. CDR3 in DNA: TGCGCCAGCAGCCAAGAGGGGGGCGTCGAAGCTTTCTTT. Its translation is CASSQEGGVEAFF. The V gene is TRBV4-1, the J gene TRBJ1-1, with D maybe TRBD1 (6 bases). V was shortened by 0 bases and J by 8 bases, with 10 bases between the two germline ends. Germline V gene data show CDR1 as MGHRA and CDR2 as YSYEKL. The CDR3 contains 13 residues.

Sample share makes this clonotype medium-sized (0.01 to 0.1%). The chain employs TRBV7-3 and TRBJ1-1; TRBD1 matches at 7 bases. The CDR3 is 15 residues long. With 5 bases clipped from V and 1 base from J, the junction kept 7 bases outside the gene matches. The V gene's germline CDR1 is SGHTA and CDR2 FQGTGA. The CDR3 reads CASSQTGQWNTEAFF. Here the CDR3 DNA reads TGTGCCAGCAGCCAAACGGGACAGTGGAACACTGAAGCTTTCTTT.

This clonotype was observed a handful of times. The V and J genes are TRBV5-1 and TRBJ2-1, with D possibly being TRBD1 (6 bases). Trimming removed 4 bases at V and 6 bases at J, with 17 bases between. This CDR3 comprises 15 residues. Germline V lookup: CDR1 SGHRS, CDR2 YFSETQ. This CDR3 is CASSPLQGRINEQFF. The CDR3 coding sequence is TGCGCCAGCAGCCCGTTACAGGGAAGGATCAATGAGCAGTTCTTC. The variable domain in full, with the rest retrieved from reference TRBV5-1 and TRBJ2-1, is KAGVTQTPRYLIKTRGQQVTLSCSPISGHRSVSWYQQTPGQGLQFLFEYFSETQRNKGNFPGRFSGRQFSNSRSEMNVSTLELGDSALYLCASSPLQGRINEQFFGPGTRLTVL.

By its share, this clonotype is medium-sized. The chain joins TRBV20-1 to TRBJ2-7; 9 nucleotides match TRBD1. In germline, CDR1 is DFQATT, CDR2 SNEGSKA (reference sequence). The V and J ends lost 4 bases and 3 bases, in that order; junction bases with no gene match: 7. The length of the CDR3 is 14 residues. The chain's CDR3 is CSATGQGLGYEQYF. The CDR3 region has the DNA TGCAGTGCTACAGGACAGGGGTTAGGCTACGAGCAGTACTTC.

By share of the sample, this clonotype is large. V gene TRBV23-1 combines with J gene TRBJ2-3, with 9 bases identical to TRBD1. TRBV23-1 is assigned to the ORF class and has an uncertain function. With 4 bases clipped from V and 0 bases from J, the junction kept 8 bases outside the gene matches. The CDR3 totals 17 residues. The CDR3 DNA reads TGCGCCAGCAGTCCGGGACAGGGCCCTTCAAGCACAGATACGCAGTATTTT. Amino acid sequence: CASSPGQGPSSTDTQYF.

The rearrangement uses TRBV6-1 and TRBJ2-1; D perhaps matches TRBD1 (6 bases). This CDR3 spans 15 amino acids. Germline V gene sequence: CDR1 MNHNS, CDR2 SASEGT. Trimming stripped 6 bases from V and 1 base from J, with 13 bases between. CDR3 nucleotide sequence: TGTGCCAGCAGACAGATCCAGGGGTCCTACAATGAGCAGTTCTTC. Protein sequence: CASRQIQGSYNEQFF.

The chain uses TRBV7-2 and TRBJ1-1, with D maybe TRBD1 (6 bases). In germline, CDR1 is SGHTA, CDR2 FQGNSA. The CDR3 length is 13 residues. Trimming shortened V by 3 bases and J by 1 base, and 6 bases separated the two germline ends. The CDR3 region is CASSLTGNTEAFF. DNA for the CDR3: TGTGCCAGCAGCTTGACAGGGAACACTGAAGCTTTCTTT.

J is TRBJ2-7 and V is TRBV20-1; TRBD1 matches at 10 bases. V shed 5 bases and J 4 bases; nucleotides not matched to a gene: 11. CDR1 and CDR2 from the germline V gene are DFQATT and SNEGSKA (reference sequence). The CDR3 extends over 15 amino acids. CDR3 sequence reads: CSAYQTGTGVYEQYF. CDR3 bases: TGCAGTGCTTACCAAACCGGGACAGGGGTTTACGAGCAGTACTTC.

The rearrangement joins TRBV13 to TRBJ1-1, with 7 bases that match TRBD1. CDR1 PRHDT and CDR2 FYEKMQ come from the germline V gene (reference sequence). This CDR3 comprises 15 residues. With 1 base clipped from V and 3 bases from J, the junction kept 5 bases outside the gene matches. CDR3 DNA: TGTGCCAGCAGCTTAGACAGGGGTTCGGACACTGAAGCTTTCTTT. Encoded protein: CASSLDRGSDTEAFF.

By share of the sample, this clonotype is medium-sized. The rearrangement links TRBV29-1 to TRBJ1-1, with D uncertain. The V gene lost 3 bases and the J gene lost 5 bases, with 10 bases spanning the gap. CDR1 and CDR2 from the germline V gene are SQVTM and ANQGSEA. This CDR3 contains 12 residues. The CDR3 protein is CSVEPSGTEAFF. CDR3 nucleotide sequence: TGCAGCGTTGAGCCCTCTGGGACTGAAGCTTTCTTT.

In its sample, this clonotype ranks as large. CDR3 nucleotide sequence: TGCGCCAGCAGCTTGGATGGGGGGGGCTCTCAAGGCGAGCAGTACTTC. Protein sequence: CASSLDGGGSQGEQYF. The V and J genes are TRBV5-1 and TRBJ2-7; possible D gene TRBD2, 7 bases. Germline assignment: CDR1 SGHRS and CDR2 YFSETQ. CDR3 length: 16 amino acids. V lost 0 bases and J lost 6, with 19 bases in between.

This clonotype was detected only a few times. The chain recombines TRBV7-7 with TRBJ2-1; 11 bases fit TRBD1. The CDR3 length is 16 residues. J was trimmed by 5 bases and V by 2 bases; bases with no gene match: 5. The germline V gene encodes CDR1 SSHAT and CDR2 FNYEAQ (reference sequence). As DNA, the CDR3 is TGTGCCAGCAGCTTATCGGGACAGGGGGACAACAATGAGCAGTTCTTC. This translates into CASSLSGQGDNNEQFF.

Sample share makes this clonotype medium-sized. The chain employs TRBV10-2 and TRBJ1-4; D not certain. The CDR3 is 14 residues long. V was trimmed by 6 bases and J by 4 bases, leaving 12 bases between them. Germline-derived CDR1 and CDR2 are WSHSY and SAAADI. The CDR3 nucleotides are TGCGCCAGCAGCGCCCGTGACGGTAATGAAAAACTGTTTTTT. Translation: CASSARDGNEKLFF.

In its sample, this clonotype ranks as large. CDR3 loop: CASTDRTGYEQYF. For the CDR3, the DNA is TGCGCCAGCACCGACAGGACAGGATACGAGCAGTACTTC. This chain connects TRBV10-2 to TRBJ2-7; 7 bases fit TRBD1. In germline, CDR1 is WSHSY, CDR2 SAAADI. Losses at the gene ends were 7 bases for V and 4 bases for J; bases not matched to a gene: 7. This CDR3 has 13 amino acids.

Relative to its sample, this clonotype is medium-sized. V and J are TRBV20-1 and TRBJ1-2, with no clear D. The germline V gene encodes CDR1 DFQATT and CDR2 SNEGSKA (reference sequence). Deletions cut 3 bases from V and 4 bases from J, with 12 bases between. The CDR3 loop spans 13 amino acids. The CDR3 sequence: CSASEVSGYGYTF. CDR3 nucleotides: TGCAGTGCTAGTGAGGTTTCGGGCTATGGCTACACCTTC.

This clonotype is classed as medium-sized (0.01 to 0.1%). The gene calls are TRBV7-2 and TRBJ1-6; no firm D call. The V end lost 2 bases, the J end lost 9 bases, and 23 bases lay between the germline ends. This CDR3 has 18 amino acids. Germline assignment: CDR1 SGHTA and CDR2 FQGNSA. The CDR3 loop reads CASSLFWRMDGGGSPLHF. The CDR3 nucleotides are TGTGCCAGCAGCTTATTTTGGCGGATGGACGGAGGTGGTTCACCCCTCCACTTT.

The chain couples TRBV7-4 to TRBJ2-2, with D unclear. There are 13 residues in the CDR3. Trimming left V 4 bases short and J 4 bases short, with 7 bases between. The germline gives CDR1 SGHVT, CDR2 SQSDAQ. CDR3 sequence reads: CASSSLLTGELFF. In nucleotides, the CDR3 is TGTGCCAGCAGCTCCCTCCTCACCGGGGAGCTGTTTTTT.

This clonotype was recorded a few times. The chain employs TRBV24-1 and TRBJ2-5, with 7 bases that match TRBD1. This CDR3 contains 14 residues. Germline CDR1 and CDR2: KGHDR and SFDVKD. Trimming at V came to 3 bases and at J to 4 bases, leaving 4 bases not matched to a gene. CDR3 protein: CATSDPGQRETQYF. For the CDR3, the DNA is TGTGCCACCAGTGATCCGGGACAGCGAGAGACCCAGTACTTC.

Relative to its sample, this clonotype is medium-sized. V gene TRBV29-1 combines with J gene TRBJ1-2; 12 bases map to TRBD1. The CDR3 totals 17 residues. CDR1 and CDR2 from the germline V gene are SQVTM and ANQGSEA. V lost 4 bases, J lost 6 bases, and 15 bases stayed unmatched. CDR3 region: CSVVGDRDRGRRDGYTF. DNA of the CDR3: TGCAGCGTTGTGGGGGACCGGGACAGGGGGCGTAGAGATGGCTACACCTTC.

This clonotype is labeled medium-sized (0.01 to 0.1%). The rearrangement links TRBV5-1 to TRBJ1-2; no firm D call. The V gene lost 1 base and the J gene lost 2 bases, with 15 bases spanning the gap. Looked up from germline, CDR1 is SGHRS and CDR2 is YFSETQ. The CDR3 length is 16 residues. The CDR3 sequence is CASSLLSGRKNYGYTF. The CDR3 nucleotides read TGCGCCAGCAGCTTGCTTTCCGGGCGGAAAAACTATGGCTACACCTTC.

This chain joins TRBV5-5 and TRBJ1-2, with TRBD1 as a possible D gene (6 bases). Germline CDR1 is SGHKS and CDR2 is YYEKEE (reference sequence). The V end was cut by 0 bases, the J end by 5 bases, with 8 bases between. CDR3 size: 13 residues. CDR3 amino acids: CASSLGGLYGYTF. The CDR3 DNA reads as TGTGCCAGCAGCTTGGGGGGGCTGTATGGCTACACCTTC.

This clonotype is termed medium-sized (0.01 to 0.1%). V gene TRBV6-6 combines with J gene TRBJ2-1; the match to TRBD1 covers 7 bases. CDR1 and CDR2 from the germline V gene are MNHNY and SVGAGI (reference sequence). V shed 7 bases and J 2 bases; nucleotides not matched to a gene: 8. The CDR3 runs 15 residues. The CDR3, as DNA: TGTGCCAGCATGGTTGGGACAGTCCCCTACAATGAGCAGTTCTTC. It specifies CASMVGTVPYNEQFF.

Judged by abundance, this clonotype is medium-sized. This rearrangement joins TRBV5-6 to TRBJ1-2; maybe TRBD1 (5 bases). Trimming took off 4 bases at V and 5 bases at J, with 15 bases between the two ends. The CDR3 is 14 amino acids. Germline V gene lookup returns CDR1 SGHDT and CDR2 YYEEEE. CDR3 nucleotides: TGTGCCAGCAGCCCCTGGGGGTTGTTTTATGGCTACACCTTC. Its protein is CASSPWGLFYGYTF.

The table lists this clonotype with a few counts. The chain's CDR3 is CASSFRGSAYNEQFF. The CDR3 bases are TGTGCCAGCAGCTTTAGGGGTTCCGCCTACAATGAGCAGTTCTTC. This chain uses TRBV5-6 with TRBJ2-1; a weak D match, TRBD1 (5 bases). The CDR3 covers 15 residues. V lost 2 bases and J lost 2, with 11 bases in between. Germline V gene data show CDR1 as SGHDT and CDR2 as YYEEEE.

By sample fraction, this clonotype is medium-sized. J is TRBJ1-2 and V is TRBV20-1; D perhaps matches TRBD1 (6 bases). The length of the CDR3 is 14 residues. V lost 0 bases to trimming and J lost 5 bases, with 13 bases between them. The germline V gene encodes CDR1 DFQATT and CDR2 SNEGSKA (reference sequence). The chain's CDR3 is CSARDYRQEYGYTF. CDR3 sequence (DNA): TGCAGTGCTAGAGATTATCGACAGGAATATGGCTACACCTTC.